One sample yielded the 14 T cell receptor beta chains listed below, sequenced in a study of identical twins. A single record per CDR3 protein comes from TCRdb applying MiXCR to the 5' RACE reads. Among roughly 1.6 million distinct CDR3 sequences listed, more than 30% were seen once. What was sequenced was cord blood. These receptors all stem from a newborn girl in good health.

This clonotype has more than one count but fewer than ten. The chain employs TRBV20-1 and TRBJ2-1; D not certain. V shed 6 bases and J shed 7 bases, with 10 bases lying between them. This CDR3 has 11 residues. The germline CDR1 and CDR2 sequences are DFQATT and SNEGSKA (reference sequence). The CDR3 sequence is CSARWRNEQFF. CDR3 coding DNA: TGCAGTGCCAGATGGCGGAATGAGCAGTTCTTC.

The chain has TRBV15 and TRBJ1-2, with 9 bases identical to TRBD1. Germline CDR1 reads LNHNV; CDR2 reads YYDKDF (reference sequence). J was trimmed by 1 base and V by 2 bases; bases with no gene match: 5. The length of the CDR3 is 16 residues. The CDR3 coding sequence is TGTGCCACCAGCAGAACCGACAGGGGGAGTAACTATGGCTACACCTTC. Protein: CATSRTDRGSNYGYTF.

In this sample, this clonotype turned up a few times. The CDR3, as DNA: TGTGCCACCCGGTCCGGGTACGAGCAGTACTTC. As protein: CATRSGYEQYF. This chain joins TRBV6-2 or TRBV6-3 and TRBJ2-7; D is unresolved. V was pared by 10 bases and J by 4 bases, with 11 bases between. The CDR3 totals 11 residues. Germline CDR1 is MNHEY and CDR2 is SVGEGT.

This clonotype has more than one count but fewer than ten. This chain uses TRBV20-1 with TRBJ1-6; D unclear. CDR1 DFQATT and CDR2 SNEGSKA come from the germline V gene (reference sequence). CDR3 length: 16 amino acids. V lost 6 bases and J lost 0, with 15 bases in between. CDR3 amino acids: CSALADLSSYNSPLHF. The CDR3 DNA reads TGCAGTGCCCTGGCAGACCTTAGCTCCTATAATTCACCCCTCCACTTT.

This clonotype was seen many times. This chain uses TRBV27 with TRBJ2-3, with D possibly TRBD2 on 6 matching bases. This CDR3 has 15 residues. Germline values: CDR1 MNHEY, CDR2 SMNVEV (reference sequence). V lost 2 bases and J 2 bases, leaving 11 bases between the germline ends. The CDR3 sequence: CASSLGGATTDTQYF. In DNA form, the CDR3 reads TGTGCCAGCAGTTTAGGCGGGGCGACCACAGATACGCAGTATTTT.

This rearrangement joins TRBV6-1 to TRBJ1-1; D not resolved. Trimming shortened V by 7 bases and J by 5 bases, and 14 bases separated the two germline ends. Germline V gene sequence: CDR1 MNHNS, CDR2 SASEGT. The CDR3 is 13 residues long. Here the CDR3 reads CASKSRRGTEAFF. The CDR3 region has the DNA TGTGCCAGCAAGTCCCGACGTGGGACTGAAGCTTTCTTT.

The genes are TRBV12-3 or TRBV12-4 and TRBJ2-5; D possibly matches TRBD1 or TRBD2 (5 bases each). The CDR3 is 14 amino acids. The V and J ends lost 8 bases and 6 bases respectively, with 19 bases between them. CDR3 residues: CASGALIGEQTQYF. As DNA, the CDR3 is TGTGCCAGCGGGGCCCTTATCGGGGAGCAGACCCAGTACTTC.

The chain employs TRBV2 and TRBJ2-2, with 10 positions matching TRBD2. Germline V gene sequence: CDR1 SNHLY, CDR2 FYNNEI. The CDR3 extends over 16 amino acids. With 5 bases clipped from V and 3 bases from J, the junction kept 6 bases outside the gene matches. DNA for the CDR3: TGTGCCAGCAGTCTATCTAGCGGGGGTTACACCGGGGAGCTGTTTTTT. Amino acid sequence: CASSLSSGGYTGELFF.

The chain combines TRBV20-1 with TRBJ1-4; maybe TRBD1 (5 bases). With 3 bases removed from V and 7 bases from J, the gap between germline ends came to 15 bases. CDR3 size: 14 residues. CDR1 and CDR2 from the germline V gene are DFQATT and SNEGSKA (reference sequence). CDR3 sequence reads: CSASMGFGGEKLFF. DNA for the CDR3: TGCAGTGCTAGTATGGGGTTTGGGGGTGAAAAACTGTTTTTT.

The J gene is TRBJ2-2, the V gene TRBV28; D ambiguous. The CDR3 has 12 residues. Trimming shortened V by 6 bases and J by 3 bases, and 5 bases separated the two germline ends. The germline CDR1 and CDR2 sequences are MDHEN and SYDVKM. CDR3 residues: CASRWYTGELFF. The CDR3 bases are TGTGCCAGCAGGTGGTACACCGGGGAGCTGTTTTTT.

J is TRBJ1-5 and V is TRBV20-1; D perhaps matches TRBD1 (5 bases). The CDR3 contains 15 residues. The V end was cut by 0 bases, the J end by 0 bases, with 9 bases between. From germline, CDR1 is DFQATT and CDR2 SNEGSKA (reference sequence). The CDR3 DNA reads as TGCAGTGCTAGAGAAGGGACGTATAGCAATCAGCCCCAGCATTTT. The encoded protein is CSAREGTYSNQPQHF.

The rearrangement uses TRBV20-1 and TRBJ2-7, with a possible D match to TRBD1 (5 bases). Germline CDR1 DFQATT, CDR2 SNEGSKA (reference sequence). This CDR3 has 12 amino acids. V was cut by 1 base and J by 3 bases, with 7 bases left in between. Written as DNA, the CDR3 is TGCAGTGCTAGAGGCAGGGACTACGAGCAGTACTTC. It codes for CSARGRDYEQYF.

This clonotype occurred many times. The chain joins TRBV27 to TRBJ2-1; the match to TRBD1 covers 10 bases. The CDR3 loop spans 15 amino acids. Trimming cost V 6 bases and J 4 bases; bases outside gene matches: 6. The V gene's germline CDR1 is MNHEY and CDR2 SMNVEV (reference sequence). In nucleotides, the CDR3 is TGTGCCAGCAGATCGGGACAGGGGATTTACAATGAGCAGTTCTTC. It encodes CASRSGQGIYNEQFF.

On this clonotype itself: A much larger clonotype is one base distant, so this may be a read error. This CDR3 is CAISENDLSSYGQYF. The CDR3 nucleotides read TGTGCCATCAGTGAGAACGACCTAAGCTCCTACGGGCAGTACTTC. The V and J genes are TRBV10-3 and TRBJ2-7; D not certain. CDR3 size: 15 residues. CDR1 ENHRY and CDR2 SYGVKD come from the germline V gene.